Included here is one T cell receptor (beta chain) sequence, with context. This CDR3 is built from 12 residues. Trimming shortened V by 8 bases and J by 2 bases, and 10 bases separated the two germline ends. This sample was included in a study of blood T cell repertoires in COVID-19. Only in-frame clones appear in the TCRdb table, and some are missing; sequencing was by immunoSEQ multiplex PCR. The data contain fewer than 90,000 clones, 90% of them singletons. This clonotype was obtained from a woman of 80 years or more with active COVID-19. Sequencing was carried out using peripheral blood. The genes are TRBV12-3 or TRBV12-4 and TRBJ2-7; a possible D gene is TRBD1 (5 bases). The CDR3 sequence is CASGEQAYEQYF. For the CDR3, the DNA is TGTGCCAGCGGGGAACAGGCCTACGAGCAGTACTTC.